These 13 T cell receptor beta chains originate from one sample sequenced in a study of CD8 T cells in ankylosing spondylitis. Study-wide results and limits: It appeared that ankylosing spondylitis blood was characterized by a TCR beta motif of fewer than ten highly homologous variants.

TCRdb fed the 5' RACE reads into MiXCR, producing one record per CDR3 protein. The sample holds around 490,000 distinct CDR3 sequences, roughly 5.3% seen once. No cognate antigen is known for these TCRs. Sequencing was done on a sample of blood, either unsorted or a sorted T cell fraction (not recorded which). The source is a male donor with ankylosing spondylitis.

This clonotype occurred many times. This chain joins TRBV29-1 and TRBJ1-1, with D possibly being TRBD1 (5 bases). Germline lookup yields CDR1 SQVTM and CDR2 ANQGSEA. V was trimmed by 6 bases and J by 4 bases, leaving 18 bases between them. CDR3 size: 14 residues. The CDR3 reads CSVSGGGLSTEAFF. CDR3 DNA sequence: TGCAGCGTCTCGGGGGGAGGGCTCAGCACTGAAGCTTTCTTT.

This clonotype was found a few times. The gene calls are TRBV20-1 and TRBJ1-5; D gene uncertain. CDR3 length: 16 amino acids. Germline V lookup: CDR1 DFQATT, CDR2 SNEGSKA (reference sequence). Trimming removed 1 base from V and 3 bases from J, with 16 bases in between. The CDR3: CSARGLSSGFNQPQHF. The DNA for the CDR3 is TGCAGTGCTAGAGGGTTGTCATCCGGGTTCAATCAGCCCCAGCATTTT.

This clonotype was recorded at least ten times. The chain employs TRBV12-3 or TRBV12-4 and TRBJ1-2, with D perhaps matching TRBD1 (5 bases). This CDR3 has 12 amino acids. The germline V and J ends were trimmed by 6 bases and 8 bases, with 13 bases remaining between them. This CDR3 reads CASRTGGLGYTF. The CDR3 DNA sequence: TGTGCCAGCAGAACGGGGGGTTTAGGCTACACCTTC.

This clonotype was detected ten times or more. The chain employs TRBV6-5 and TRBJ2-1, with 8 bases lining up with TRBD2. Germline CDR1 and CDR2: MNHEY and SVGAGI. V lost 2 bases, J lost 5 bases, and 2 bases stayed unmatched. This CDR3 contains 14 residues. The CDR3 DNA follows: TGTGCCAGCAGTTACCAGCGGGGGCACAATGAGCAGTTCTTC. Protein product: CASSYQRGHNEQFF.

Ten or more counts support this clonotype. The chain is built from TRBV11-2 and TRBJ2-5, with TRBD2 matching 8 bases. The length of the CDR3 is 13 residues. In germline, CDR1 is SGHAT, CDR2 FQNNGV. Unmatched junction bases numbered 3, after V lost 8 bases and J lost 1 base. CDR3 sequence (DNA): TGTGCCAGCGAGCGGGGGCCCCAAGAGACCCAGTACTTC. Residues: CASERGPQETQYF.

This clonotype has a count of ten or more. The chain couples TRBV20-1 to TRBJ2-7; perhaps TRBD2 as D (5 bases). Germline CDR1 DFQATT, CDR2 SNEGSKA (reference sequence). The V end lost 0 bases, the J end lost 0 bases, and 12 bases lay between the germline ends. The CDR3 has 15 amino acids. The CDR3 region is CSARDPRESSYEQYF. For the CDR3, the DNA is TGCAGTGCTAGAGACCCGAGGGAGAGCTCCTACGAGCAGTACTTC.

This clonotype was found many times. J is TRBJ2-7 and V is TRBV7-8; D tentatively fits TRBD1 or TRBD2 (5 bases each). Germline loops: CDR1 SGHVS, CDR2 FQNEAQ. This CDR3 is 12 amino acids long. V was pared by 5 bases and J by 6 bases, with 11 bases between. CDR3 sequence (DNA): TGTGCCAGCAGCAGCCGGGACCCCGAGCAGTACTTC. Its protein product is CASSSRDPEQYF. The variable domain in full, with the rest retrieved from reference TRBV7-8 and TRBJ2-7, is GAGVSQSPRYKVAKRGQDVALRCDPISGHVSLFWYQQALGQGPEFLTYFQNEAQLDKSGLPSDRFFAERPEGSVSTLKIQRTQQEDSAVYLCASSSRDPEQYFGPGTRLTVT.

This clonotype has more than one count but fewer than ten. This sequence joins TRBV4-3 and TRBJ2-7, with D uncertain. V lost 3 bases, J lost 5 bases, and 17 bases lay in between. Germline lookup yields CDR1 LGHNA and CDR2 YSLEER. The CDR3 contains 15 residues. The DNA of the CDR3 is TGCGCCAGCAGCCAGACGGGTACCCGCCTCGACGAGCAGTACTTC. It translates to CASSQTGTRLDEQYF.

This clonotype was counted ten times or more. The rearrangement links TRBV29-1 to TRBJ2-1; D may be TRBD2 (6 bases). Germline loops: CDR1 SQVTM, CDR2 ANQGSEA. The ends were cut back, 7 bases at V and 2 bases at J, with 9 bases in the middle. This CDR3 comprises 12 residues. CDR3 in amino acids: CSDSGTYNEQFF. The CDR3 nucleotides are TGCAGCGATAGCGGTACCTACAATGAGCAGTTCTTC.

At least ten counts were recorded for this clonotype. CDR3 sequence (DNA): TGTGCCAGCAGCGTAGACGGGGGGGCCGTCGGGGAGCTGTTTTTT. Translated: CASSVDGGAVGELFF. The rearrangement links TRBV9 to TRBJ2-2, with TRBD2 matching 8 bases. Looked up from germline, CDR1 is SGDLS and CDR2 is YYNGEE. J was trimmed by 7 bases and V by 0 bases; bases with no gene match: 5. This CDR3 is 15 amino acids long.

This clonotype has at least ten counts. CDR3 loop: CSARASHRGDYTF. In nucleotides, the CDR3 is TGCAGTGCTAGAGCTTCACACAGGGGGGACTACACCTTC. The V gene is TRBV20-1, the J gene TRBJ1-2, with 8 bases that match TRBD1. With 1 base clipped from V and 10 bases from J, the junction kept 8 bases outside the gene matches. Germline V gene lookup returns CDR1 DFQATT and CDR2 SNEGSKA (reference sequence). This CDR3 spans 13 amino acids.

This clonotype was seen ten or more times. The chain combines TRBV5-1 with TRBJ2-7; D ambiguous. The V end lost 1 base, the J end lost 4 bases, and 18 bases lay between the germline ends. Germline values: CDR1 SGHRS, CDR2 YFSETQ. The CDR3 is made up of 16 amino acids. This CDR3 reads CASSLNFRIPAYEQYF. CDR3 sequence (DNA): TGCGCCAGCAGCTTGAACTTTAGAATACCGGCTTACGAGCAGTACTTC.

In this sample, this clonotype turned up many times. This chain uses TRBV28 with TRBJ2-3; D is undetermined. This CDR3 spans 15 amino acids. V lost 6 bases to trimming and J lost 2 bases, with 15 bases between them. Germline V gene lookup returns CDR1 MDHEN and CDR2 SYDVKM. CDR3 amino acids: CASSAEEQLTDTQYF. CDR3 DNA sequence: TGTGCCAGCAGCGCCGAGGAACAGCTCACAGATACGCAGTATTTT.